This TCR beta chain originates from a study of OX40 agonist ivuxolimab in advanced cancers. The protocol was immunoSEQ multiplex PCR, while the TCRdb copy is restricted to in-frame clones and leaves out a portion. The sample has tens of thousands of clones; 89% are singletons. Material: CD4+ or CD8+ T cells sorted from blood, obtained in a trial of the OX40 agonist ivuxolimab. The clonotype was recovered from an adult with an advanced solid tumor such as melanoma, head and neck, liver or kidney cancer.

CDR3 sequence (DNA): TGTGCCAGCAGCAGCCCCGGGACAGGGGGCGCGTCCTATAATTCACCCCTCCACTTT. Residues: CASSSPGTGGASYNSPLHF. V usage is TRBV21-1 and J usage is TRBJ1-6; the table gives TRBD1 as D, unverified against the DNA. TRBV21-1 is a documented pseudogene. The CDR3 is 19 amino acids.